This TCR beta chain was sequenced for a study of control samples from healthy donors and cancer patients. Profiled with immunoSEQ multiplex PCR; TCRdb holds only in-frame clones, not every one. Seen here are around 90,000 clones, 70% to 90% observed once, and the top ten hold around 2.1%. The receptor was derived from a woman between 35 and 50 years old in good health. The sequenced material came from blood.

The CDR3 nucleotides are TGTGCCAGCAGCTCGTTAGCGGTTAACACCGGGGAGCTGTTTTTT. Protein product: CASSSLAVNTGELFF. The chain employs TRBV7-2 and TRBJ2-2, with D possibly matching TRBD2 (6 bases). This CDR3 has 15 residues. Trimming took off 4 bases at V and 2 bases at J, with 11 bases between the two ends. Germline V gene lookup returns CDR1 SGHTA and CDR2 FQGNSA. The full variable domain, with the rest looked up from reference TRBV7-2 and TRBJ2-2, is GAGVSQSPSNKVTEKGKDVELRCDPISGHTALYWYRQSLGQGLEFLIYFQGNSAPDKSGLPSDRFSAERTGGSVSTLTIQRTQQEDSAVYLCASSSLAVNTGELFFGEGSRLTVL.